This T cell receptor beta chain was retrieved from a study of T cells in Graves' hyperthyroidism and ophthalmopathy. Study conclusions and caveats: Most thyroid clonotypes expanded above 0.001 appeared in blood too. A 13 V-J signature model discriminated ophthalmopathy versus stable hyperthyroidism.

Uncontrolled infection, other autoimmune disease, pregnancy or lactation excluded patients. Clinical symptoms, serum thyroxine and TRAb, thyroid ultrasound and orbital computed tomography together formed the diagnostic basis. On this clonotype itself: Its antigen remains unknown.

RNA transcripts served as the template for amplifying TCR beta CDR3 regions. HTBI primers drove first-round RT-PCR of the TCR CDR3. TCRdb re-called the multiplex PCR reads with MiXCR, one entry per CDR3 protein. The table has fewer than 650,000 distinct CDR3 sequences, over 45% seen once. This CDR3 region has 14 residues. Germline CDR1 reads DFQATT; CDR2 reads SNEGSKA (reference sequence). Germline trimming cut 5 bases from V and 8 bases from J; bases unmatched to any gene: 6. The sample comprised peripheral blood or thyroid tissue (not recorded which). This sequence originates from an adult woman with Graves' disease, either hyperthyroidism or ophthalmopathy (not recorded which). The chain recombines TRBV20-1 with TRBJ1-6, with 10 nucleotides matching TRBD1. CDR3 loop: CSALTGTGDSPLHF. For the CDR3, the DNA is TGCAGTGCTCTTACCGGGACAGGGGATTCACCCCTCCACTTT.